Shown below are 21 T cell receptor beta chains from a single sample sequenced in a study of blood T cell repertoires in COVID-19. Data came from immunoSEQ multiplex PCR; TCRdb stores just in-frame clones and leaves some out. The table has about 280,000 clones, 70% to 90% seen once. The material sequenced was PBMCs or T cells enriched from blood (not recorded which). These receptor sequences come from a woman aged 60-75 years in a cohort exposed to, infected with or recovered from COVID-19 (not recorded which).

The DNA for the CDR3 is TGTGCCAGCACCCTGACCACAGGTGAAGCTTTCTTT. It encodes CASTLTTGEAFF. The chain employs TRBV28 and TRBJ1-1; D perhaps matches TRBD1 (5 bases). The germline V gene encodes CDR1 MDHEN and CDR2 SYDVKM. The ends were cut back, 7 bases at V and 7 bases at J, with 13 bases in the middle. This CDR3 is 12 amino acids long. Supplemented by reference TRBV28 and TRBJ1-1, the full variable domain reads DVKVTQSSRYLVKRTGEKVFLECVQDMDHENMFWYRQDPGLGLRLIYFSYDVKMKEKGDIPEGYSVSREKKERFSLILESASTNQTSMYLCASTLTTGEAFFGQGTRLTVV.

The chain has TRBV6-5 and TRBJ1-6; weak D call: TRBD1 (5 bases). V shed 6 bases and J shed 4 bases, with 10 bases lying between them. Germline V gene data show CDR1 as MNHEY and CDR2 as SVGAGI. This CDR3 comprises 14 residues. In nucleotides, the CDR3 is TGTGCCAGCAGGGGAGGGACTTATAATTCACCCCTCCACTTT. Protein: CASRGGTYNSPLHF.

In this sample, this clone turned up once. The J gene is TRBJ2-2, the V gene TRBV28; 12 bases line up with TRBD2. This CDR3 has 14 amino acids. Germline-derived CDR1 and CDR2 are MDHEN and SYDVKM. The junction had 0 bases not matched to a gene; V was cut back by 4 bases and J by 6 bases. CDR3 residues: CASSSSGRAGELFF. CDR3 nucleotide sequence: TGTGCCAGCAGTTCTAGCGGGAGGGCCGGGGAGCTGTTTTTT.

This clone showed up just once. The chain recombines TRBV11-2 with TRBJ2-1; D remains unclear. The germline V gene encodes CDR1 SGHAT and CDR2 FQNNGV. The V gene lost 7 bases and the J gene lost 0 bases, with 13 bases spanning the gap. The CDR3 runs to 15 residues. The CDR3, as DNA: TGTGCCAGCACAGAGGTGCGAAGCTCCTACAATGAGCAGTTCTTC. Translation gives CASTEVRSSYNEQFF.

The V call is TRBV12-5, the J call TRBJ1-1; 10 bases align to TRBD1. The CDR3 is made up of 14 amino acids. Germline-derived CDR1 and CDR2 are LGHNT and FRNRAP. With 7 bases clipped from V and 1 base from J, the junction kept 3 bases outside the gene matches. The CDR3 loop is CASARQGANTEAFF. CDR3 sequence (DNA): TGTGCTAGTGCTAGACAGGGGGCGAACACTGAAGCTTTCTTT.

This clone came up once. The genes are TRBV11-2 and TRBJ2-7, with 10 bases matching TRBD1. CDR3 length equals 13 residues. After removal of 3 bases from V and 6 bases from J, the junction contained 2 bases not matched to a gene. Germline CDR1 is SGHAT and CDR2 is FQNNGV. CDR3 sequence reads: CASSLDRGAEQYF. The DNA of the CDR3 is TGTGCCAGCAGCTTGGACAGGGGGGCCGAGCAGTACTTC.

This chain joins TRBV9 and TRBJ2-1; 8 nucleotides line up with TRBD1. This CDR3 contains 15 residues. V shed 4 bases and J 3 bases; nucleotides not matched to a gene: 6. The V gene's germline CDR1 is SGDLS and CDR2 YYNGEE. The DNA of the CDR3 is TGTGCCAGCAGCCTGGGACAGGCCCACTACAATGAGCAGTTCTTC. Translation gives CASSLGQAHYNEQFF.

The chain is built from TRBV7-2 and TRBJ2-5; 15 positions agree with TRBD2. The V gene end was trimmed by 3 bases and the J gene end by 2 bases; junction bases not matched to a gene: 7. CDR1 and CDR2 (germline): SGHTA, FQGNSA. The CDR3 consists of 18 residues. CDR3 bases: TGTGCCAGCAGCTTCACGGGACTAGCGGGAGGTGGGCAAGAGACCCAGTACTTC. Its translation: CASSFTGLAGGGQETQYF.

Remarks on this clone: Other nucleotide sequences from this sample produce the same CDR3. V and J are TRBV18 and TRBJ2-7; TRBD1 matches 9 bases. Germline lookup yields CDR1 KGHSH and CDR2 LQKENI. The CDR3 has 14 amino acids. V shed 6 bases, J shed 1 base, and the junction held 4 bases outside the gene matches. CDR3 in DNA: TGTGCCAGCTCCCCGACAGGGGGTTCCTACGAGCAGTACTTC. This translates into CASSPTGGSYEQYF.

The V and J genes are TRBV6-4 and TRBJ2-1; 7 positions match TRBD2. CDR1 MRHNA and CDR2 SNTAGT come from the germline V gene. J lost 9 bases, V lost 8 bases, and 13 bases had no gene match. The CDR3 is made up of 14 amino acids. CDR3 nucleotides: TGTGCCAGCGGCCCGGAAGCGGGAATGCGTGAGCAGTTCTTC. This codes for CASGPEAGMREQFF.

V and J are TRBV6-5 and TRBJ2-7; D might be TRBD1 (5 bases). Trimming took off 0 bases at V and 2 bases at J, with 8 bases between the two ends. The CDR3 runs 14 residues. The germline CDR1 and CDR2 sequences are MNHEY and SVGAGI. CDR3 sequence: CASSYSFRAYEQYF. The CDR3 bases are TGTGCCAGCAGTTACTCGTTCAGGGCCTACGAGCAGTACTTC.

The chain combines TRBV13 with TRBJ2-2; 14 nucleotides agree with TRBD2. The CDR3 is 19 amino acids. CDR1 PRHDT and CDR2 FYEKMQ come from the germline V gene (reference sequence). Trimming at V came to 4 bases and at J to 0 bases, leaving 7 bases not matched to a gene. CDR3 sequence (DNA): TGTGCCAGCAGCTCCAGACTAGCGGGAGGGCCGTCGAACACCGGGGAGCTGTTTTTT. Its translation is CASSSRLAGGPSNTGELFF.

This chain uses TRBV7-8 with TRBJ2-5, with 10 bases that match TRBD1. V was pared by 2 bases and J by 5 bases, with 5 bases of the junction left unmatched. CDR1 is SGHVS and CDR2 is FQNEAQ in the germline V gene. CDR3 length equals 15 residues. The CDR3 nucleotides read TGTGCCAGCAGCTTACGGGACAGGGGTGGGGAGACCCAGTACTTC. It yields the protein CASSLRDRGGETQYF.

As for this clone: Other DNA sequences in the sample encode the same CDR3. This sequence joins TRBV5-1 and TRBJ1-5; 8 bases are a match to TRBD1. Germline CDR1 is SGHRS and CDR2 is YFSETQ. The CDR3 length is 14 residues. V lost 5 bases and J lost 2; bases outside the gene matches: 3. CDR3 protein: CASSLTGGNQPQHF. DNA for the CDR3: TGCGCCAGCAGTTTGACAGGGGGCAATCAGCCCCAGCATTTT. Full variable domain (missing parts from reference TRBV5-1 and TRBJ1-5): KAGVTQTPRYLIKTRGQQVTLSCSPISGHRSVSWYQQTPGQGLQFLFEYFSETQRNKGNFPGRFSGRQFSNSRSEMNVSTLELGDSALYLCASSLTGGNQPQHFGDGTRLSIL.

This clone was picked up one time. The chain combines TRBV7-6 with TRBJ2-3, with TRBD2 identical over 8 bases. Germline V gives CDR1 SGHVS, CDR2 FNYEAQ. The CDR3 spans 15 residues. V trimming: 4 bases; J trimming: 3 bases; junction bases outside the gene matches: 6. CDR3 DNA sequence: TGTGCCAGCAGCTCTACTAGCGGAGGTACAGATACGCAGTATTTT. It codes for CASSSTSGGTDTQYF.

The chain joins TRBV28 to TRBJ2-5, with D hard to call. Germline CDR1 MDHEN, CDR2 SYDVKM. The V end lost 6 bases, the J end lost 0 bases, and 5 bases lay between the germline ends. The CDR3 contains 12 residues. The CDR3 DNA sequence: TGTGCCAGCAGCCCAGACCAAGAGACCCAGTACTTC. Protein product: CASSPDQETQYF.

The CDR3 loop reads CASSPRGESEKLFF. CDR3 DNA: TGTGCCAGCAGCCCCAGGGGGGAGAGTGAAAAACTGTTTTTT. The gene calls are TRBV7-9 and TRBJ1-4, with 7 bases matching TRBD1. This CDR3 has 14 residues. The V segment lost 5 bases and the J segment 7 bases; nucleotides outside the gene matches: 7. Germline V gene sequence: CDR1 SEHNR, CDR2 FQNEAQ (reference sequence).

V is TRBV21-1 and J is TRBJ2-7; the table's D gene call, TRBD2, was not cross checked with the DNA. TRBV21-1 is a pseudogene segment. This CDR3 is 16 amino acids long. CDR3 nucleotides: TGTGCCAGCAGCAAATTCACTAGCGGGAGGGCCTACGAGCAGTACTTC. It specifies CASSKFTSGRAYEQYF.

The chain recombines TRBV6-4 with TRBJ2-5, with 9 nucleotides matching TRBD2. This CDR3 is 16 amino acids long. Germline V gene sequence: CDR1 MRHNA, CDR2 SNTAGT. Trimming took 6 bases from V and 4 from J; bases not matched to a gene: 12. This CDR3 reads CASSPRGREGVETQYF. DNA for the CDR3: TGTGCCAGCAGCCCGCGGGGGCGGGAGGGCGTAGAGACCCAGTACTTC.

The rearrangement uses TRBV27 and TRBJ2-7; the match to TRBD2 covers 9 bases. The CDR3 has 14 amino acids. Germline V gene sequence: CDR1 MNHEY, CDR2 SMNVEV (reference sequence). J was trimmed by 2 bases and V by 6 bases; bases with no gene match: 5. The CDR3 loop reads CASRREGVPYEQYF. The CDR3 coding sequence is TGTGCCAGCAGGCGGGAGGGGGTACCCTACGAGCAGTACTTC.

The gene calls are TRBV7-6 and TRBJ2-3, with 8 bases fitting TRBD2. Germline loops: CDR1 SGHVS, CDR2 FNYEAQ. The junction had 9 bases not matched to a gene; V was cut back by 10 bases and J by 0 bases. The CDR3 is made up of 15 amino acids. This CDR3 is CATTQAGESTDTQYF. CDR3 DNA sequence: TGTGCCACCACACAAGCGGGAGAGAGCACAGATACGCAGTATTTT.